This T cell receptor (beta chain) is from a study of radiation and T cells in renal cell carcinoma. Whole-study findings and limits: From baseline, blood top tumor clonotypes peaked at 2 weeks post-radiation. Without pretreatment biopsies, baseline tumor clonotype presence was undetermined.

The time point: blood 4 weeks post-SBRT, at nephrectomy. Treatment denoted: 15 Gy SBRT to primary tumor, nephrectomy 4 weeks later. Method: immunoSEQ multiplex PCR; TCRdb's copy keeps in-frame clones and lacks some. The sample consists of about 86,000 clones, around four fifths of them appearing once. As for this clone: Its antigen is not identified.

J gave up 3 bases and V 5 bases, and 8 bases lay outside the gene matches. The germline gives CDR1 MNHEY, CDR2 SMNVEV (reference sequence). This CDR3 is built from 17 residues. The source material was blood, sampled from a patient whose treatment included radiotherapy and nephrectomy. The gene calls are TRBV27 and TRBJ2-1; 12 nucleotides match TRBD2. The sequence came from a man aged 50-59 years with renal cell carcinoma. The CDR3 DNA reads as TGTGCCAGCAGTCCCTTTAGGGGACTAGCGGGCTACAATGAGCAGTTCTTC. Protein: CASSPFRGLAGYNEQFF.